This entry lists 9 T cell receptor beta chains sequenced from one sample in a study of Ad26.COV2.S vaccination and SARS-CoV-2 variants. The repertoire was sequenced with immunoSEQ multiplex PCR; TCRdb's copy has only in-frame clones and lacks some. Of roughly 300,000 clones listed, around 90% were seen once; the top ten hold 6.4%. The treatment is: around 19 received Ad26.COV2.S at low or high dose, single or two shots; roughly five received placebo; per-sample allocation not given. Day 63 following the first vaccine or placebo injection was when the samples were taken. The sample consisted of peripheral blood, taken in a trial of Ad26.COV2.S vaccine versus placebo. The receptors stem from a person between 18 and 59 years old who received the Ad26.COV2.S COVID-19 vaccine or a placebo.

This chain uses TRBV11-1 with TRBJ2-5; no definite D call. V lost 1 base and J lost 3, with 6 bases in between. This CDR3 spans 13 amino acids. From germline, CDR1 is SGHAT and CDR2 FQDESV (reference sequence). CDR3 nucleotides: TGTGCCAGCAGCTTAGGGGCTAAAGAGACCCAGTACTTC. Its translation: CASSLGAKETQYF.

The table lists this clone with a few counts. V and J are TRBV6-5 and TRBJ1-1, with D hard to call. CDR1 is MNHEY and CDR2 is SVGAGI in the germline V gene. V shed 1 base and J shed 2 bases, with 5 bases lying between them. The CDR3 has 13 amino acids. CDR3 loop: CASSYLRNTEAFF. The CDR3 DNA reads TGTGCCAGCAGTTACTTAAGAAACACTGAAGCTTTCTTT.

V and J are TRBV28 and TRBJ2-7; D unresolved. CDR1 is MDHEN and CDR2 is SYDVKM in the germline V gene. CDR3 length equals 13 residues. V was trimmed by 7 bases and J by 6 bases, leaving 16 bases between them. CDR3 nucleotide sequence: TGTGCCAGCATCGCCGGGTCGAGCAGCGAGCAGTACTTC. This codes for CASIAGSSSEQYF.

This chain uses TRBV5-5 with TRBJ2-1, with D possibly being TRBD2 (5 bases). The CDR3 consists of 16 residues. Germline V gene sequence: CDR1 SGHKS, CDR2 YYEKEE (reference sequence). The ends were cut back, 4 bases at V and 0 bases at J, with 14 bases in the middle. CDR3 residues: CASSPVGGNSYNEQFF. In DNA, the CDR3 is TGTGCCAGCAGCCCCGTTGGAGGAAACTCCTACAATGAGCAGTTCTTC.

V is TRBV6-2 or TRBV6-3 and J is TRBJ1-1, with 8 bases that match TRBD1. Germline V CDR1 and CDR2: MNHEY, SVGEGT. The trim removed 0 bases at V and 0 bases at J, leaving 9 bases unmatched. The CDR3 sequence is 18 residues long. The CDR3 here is CASSYSTGGNYMNTEAFF. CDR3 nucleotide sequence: TGTGCCAGCAGTTACTCAACAGGGGGTAACTACATGAACACTGAAGCTTTCTTT.

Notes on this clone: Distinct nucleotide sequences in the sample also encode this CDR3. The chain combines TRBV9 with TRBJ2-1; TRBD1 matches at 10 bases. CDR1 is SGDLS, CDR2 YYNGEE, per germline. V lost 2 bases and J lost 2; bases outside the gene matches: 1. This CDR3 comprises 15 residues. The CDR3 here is CASSVGQGTYNEQFF. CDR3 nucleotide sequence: TGTGCCAGCAGCGTGGGACAGGGGACCTACAATGAGCAGTTCTTC.

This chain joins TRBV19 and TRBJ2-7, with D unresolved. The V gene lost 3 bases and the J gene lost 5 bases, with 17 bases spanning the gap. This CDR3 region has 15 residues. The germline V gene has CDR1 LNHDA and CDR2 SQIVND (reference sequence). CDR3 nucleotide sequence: TGTGCCAGTAGTATCCCTGAGAGACCCTACCACGAGCAGTACTTC. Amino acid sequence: CASSIPERPYHEQYF.

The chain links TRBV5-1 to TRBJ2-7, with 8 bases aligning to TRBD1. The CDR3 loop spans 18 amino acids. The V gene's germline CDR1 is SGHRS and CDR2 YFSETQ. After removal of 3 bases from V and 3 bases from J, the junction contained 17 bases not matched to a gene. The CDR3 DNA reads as TGCGCCAGCAGCTCTCGCTACAAAAACAGGGGGAGAAGCTACGAGCAGTACTTC. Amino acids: CASSSRYKNRGRSYEQYF.

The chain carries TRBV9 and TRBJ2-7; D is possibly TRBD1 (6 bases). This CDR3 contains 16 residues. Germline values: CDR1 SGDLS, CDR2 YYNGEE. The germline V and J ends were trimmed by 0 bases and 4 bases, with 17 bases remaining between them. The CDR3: CASSVAVDRDLYEQYF. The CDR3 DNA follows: TGTGCCAGCAGCGTAGCCGTGGACAGAGACCTTTACGAGCAGTACTTC.